The clone carrying this T cell receptor beta chain was seen a few times. Its antigen remains unknown. The data were obtained in a study of T cells in Graves' hyperthyroidism and ophthalmopathy. Study-level results: Ophthalmopathy was identified by the model a median approximately 6.9 months ahead of onset. Most thyroid clonotypes that were expanded above 0.001 also turned up in blood.

Researchers took RNA transcripts and amplified the TCR beta CDR3 regions from them. HTBI primers were used for first-round RT-PCR of the TCR CDR3. TCRdb re-called the multiplex PCR reads through MiXCR, storing one row per CDR3 protein. The top ten hold around 7.7% of the sample, which has some 770,000 distinct CDR3 sequences, over 15% seen once. Germline V gene sequence: CDR1 LNHNV, CDR2 YYDKDF (reference sequence). The V end lost 0 bases, the J end lost 3 bases, and 9 bases lay between the germline ends. This CDR3 is built from 14 residues. This rearrangement joins TRBV15 to TRBJ2-7; D gene uncertain. The sequenced material came from blood. The TCR was taken from a young man with Graves' hyperthyroidism. This CDR3 is CATSRDRRDYEQYF. In DNA, the CDR3 is TGTGCCACCAGCAGAGATAGAAGGGACTACGAGCAGTACTTC.